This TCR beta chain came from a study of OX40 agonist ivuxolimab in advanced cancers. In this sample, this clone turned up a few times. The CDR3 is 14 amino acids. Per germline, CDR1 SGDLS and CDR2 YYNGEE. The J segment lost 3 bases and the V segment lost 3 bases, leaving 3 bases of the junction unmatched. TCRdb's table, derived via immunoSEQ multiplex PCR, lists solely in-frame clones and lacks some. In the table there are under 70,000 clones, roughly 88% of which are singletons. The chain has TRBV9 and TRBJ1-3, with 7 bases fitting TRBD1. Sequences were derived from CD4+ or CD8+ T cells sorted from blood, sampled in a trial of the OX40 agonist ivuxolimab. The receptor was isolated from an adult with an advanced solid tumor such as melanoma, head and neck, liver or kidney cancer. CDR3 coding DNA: TGTGCCAGCAGCGCCAGGGGGGATGGAAACACCATATATTTT. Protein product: CASSARGDGNTIYF.